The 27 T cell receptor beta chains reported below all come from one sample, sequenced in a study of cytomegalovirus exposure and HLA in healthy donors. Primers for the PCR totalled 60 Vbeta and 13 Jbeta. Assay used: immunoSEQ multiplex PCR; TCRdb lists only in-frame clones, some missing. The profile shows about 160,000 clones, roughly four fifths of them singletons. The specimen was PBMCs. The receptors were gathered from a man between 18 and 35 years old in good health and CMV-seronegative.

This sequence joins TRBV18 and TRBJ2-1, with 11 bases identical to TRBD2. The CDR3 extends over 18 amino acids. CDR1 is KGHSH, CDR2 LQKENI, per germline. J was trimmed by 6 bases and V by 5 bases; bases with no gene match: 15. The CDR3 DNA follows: TGTGCCAGCTCATCCGACTCTCAAACTAGCGGGAGATTCAATGAGCAGTTCTTC. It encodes CASSSDSQTSGRFNEQFF.

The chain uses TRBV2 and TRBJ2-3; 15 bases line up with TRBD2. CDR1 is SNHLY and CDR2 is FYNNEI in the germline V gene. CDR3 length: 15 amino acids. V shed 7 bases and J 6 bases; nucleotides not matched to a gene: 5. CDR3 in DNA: TGTGCCAGCACCGGGACTAGCGGGAGGCATGATACGCAGTATTTT. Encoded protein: CASTGTSGRHDTQYF.

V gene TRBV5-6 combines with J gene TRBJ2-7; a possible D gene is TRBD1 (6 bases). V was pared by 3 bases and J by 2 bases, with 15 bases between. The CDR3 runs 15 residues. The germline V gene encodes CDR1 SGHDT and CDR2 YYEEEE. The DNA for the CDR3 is TGTGCCAGCAGCTCATACGGGGACACCGCCTACGAGCAGTACTTC. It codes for CASSSYGDTAYEQYF.

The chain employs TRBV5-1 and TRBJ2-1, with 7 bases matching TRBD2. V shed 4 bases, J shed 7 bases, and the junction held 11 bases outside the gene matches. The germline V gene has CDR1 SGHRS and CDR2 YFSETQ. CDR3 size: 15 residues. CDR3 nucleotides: TGCGCCAGCAGCATAGAAGCGGGATGGCATAATGAGCAGTTCTTC. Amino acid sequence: CASSIEAGWHNEQFF.

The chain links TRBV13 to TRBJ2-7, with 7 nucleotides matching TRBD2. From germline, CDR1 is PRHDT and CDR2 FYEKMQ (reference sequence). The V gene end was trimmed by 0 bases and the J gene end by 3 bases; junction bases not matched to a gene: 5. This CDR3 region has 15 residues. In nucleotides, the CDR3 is TGTGCCAGCAGCTTAGGGCTAGCGGCCCTCTACGAGCAGTACTTC. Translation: CASSLGLAALYEQYF.

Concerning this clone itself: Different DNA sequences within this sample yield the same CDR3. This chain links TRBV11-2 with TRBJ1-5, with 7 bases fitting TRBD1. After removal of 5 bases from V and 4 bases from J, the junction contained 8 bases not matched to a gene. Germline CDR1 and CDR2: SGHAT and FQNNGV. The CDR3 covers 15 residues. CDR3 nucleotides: TGTGCCAGCAGCCCGACCGGGACAGAGAATCAGCCCCAGCATTTT. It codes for CASSPTGTENQPQHF.

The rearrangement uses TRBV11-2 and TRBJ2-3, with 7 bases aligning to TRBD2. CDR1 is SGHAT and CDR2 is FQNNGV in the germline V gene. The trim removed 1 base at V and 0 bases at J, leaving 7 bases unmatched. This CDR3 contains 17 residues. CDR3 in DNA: TGTGCCAGCAGCTTAGTCCCCCTAGCGGAAAGCACAGATACGCAGTATTTT. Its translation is CASSLVPLAESTDTQYF.

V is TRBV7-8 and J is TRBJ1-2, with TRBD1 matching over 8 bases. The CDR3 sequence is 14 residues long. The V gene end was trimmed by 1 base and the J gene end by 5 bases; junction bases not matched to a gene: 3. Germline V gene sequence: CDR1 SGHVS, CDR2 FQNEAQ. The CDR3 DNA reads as TGTGCCAGCAGCTTAGGGACAGGGTGGTATGGCTACACCTTC. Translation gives CASSLGTGWYGYTF.

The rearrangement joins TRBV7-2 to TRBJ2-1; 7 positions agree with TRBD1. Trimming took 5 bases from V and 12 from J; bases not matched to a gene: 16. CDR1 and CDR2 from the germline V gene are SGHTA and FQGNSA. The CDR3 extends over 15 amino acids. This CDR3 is CASSPPRDSLSGQFF. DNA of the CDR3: TGTGCCAGCAGCCCCCCCCGGGACAGTCTTTCGGGGCAGTTCTTC.

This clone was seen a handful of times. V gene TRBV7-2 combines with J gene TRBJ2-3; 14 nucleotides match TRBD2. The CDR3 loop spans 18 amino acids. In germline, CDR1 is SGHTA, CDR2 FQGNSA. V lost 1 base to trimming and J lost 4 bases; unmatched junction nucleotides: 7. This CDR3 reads CASSLGRLAGGFADTQYF. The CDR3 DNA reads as TGTGCCAGCAGCTTAGGACGACTAGCGGGAGGGTTTGCAGATACGCAGTATTTT.

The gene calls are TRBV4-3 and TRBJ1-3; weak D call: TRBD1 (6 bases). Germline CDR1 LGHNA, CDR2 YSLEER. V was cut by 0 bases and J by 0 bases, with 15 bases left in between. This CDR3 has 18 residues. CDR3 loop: CASSQEAGAYHSGNTIYF. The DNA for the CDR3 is TGCGCCAGCAGCCAAGAGGCAGGGGCTTATCACTCTGGAAACACCATATATTTT.

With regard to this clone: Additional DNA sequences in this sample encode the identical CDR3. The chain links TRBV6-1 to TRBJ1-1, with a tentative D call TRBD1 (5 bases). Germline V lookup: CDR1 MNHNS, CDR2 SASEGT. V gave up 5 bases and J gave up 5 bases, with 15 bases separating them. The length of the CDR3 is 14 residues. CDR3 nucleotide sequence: TGTGCCAGCAGTTCCCCAGGGAAGGGGACTGAAGCTTTCTTT. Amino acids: CASSSPGKGTEAFF.

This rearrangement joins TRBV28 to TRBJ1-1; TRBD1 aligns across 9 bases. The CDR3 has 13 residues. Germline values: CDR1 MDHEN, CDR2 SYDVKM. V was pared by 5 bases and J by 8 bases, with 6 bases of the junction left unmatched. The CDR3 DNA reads TGTGCCAGCAGTCCCGGGACAGGGTGGGAAGCTTTCTTT. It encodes CASSPGTGWEAFF.

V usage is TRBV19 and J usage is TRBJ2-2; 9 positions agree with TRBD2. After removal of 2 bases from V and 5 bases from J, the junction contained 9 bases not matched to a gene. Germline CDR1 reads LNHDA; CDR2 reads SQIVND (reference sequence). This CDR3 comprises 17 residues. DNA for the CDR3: TGTGCCAGTAGTATAAGCCCTAGCGGGATGGGAACCGGGGAGCTGTTTTTT. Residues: CASSISPSGMGTGELFF.

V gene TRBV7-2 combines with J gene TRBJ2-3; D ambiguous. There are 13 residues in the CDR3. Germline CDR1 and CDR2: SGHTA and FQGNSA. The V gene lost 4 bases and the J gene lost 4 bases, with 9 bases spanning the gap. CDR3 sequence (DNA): TGTGCCAGCAGCTCCATCGGGTCAGATACGCAGTATTTT. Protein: CASSSIGSDTQYF.

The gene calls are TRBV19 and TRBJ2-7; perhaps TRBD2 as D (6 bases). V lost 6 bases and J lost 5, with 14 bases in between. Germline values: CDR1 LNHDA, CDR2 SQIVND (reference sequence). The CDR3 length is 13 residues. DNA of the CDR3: TGTGCCAGTAGGAGGAGGGAGAAGGACGAGCAGTACTTC. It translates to CASRRREKDEQYF.

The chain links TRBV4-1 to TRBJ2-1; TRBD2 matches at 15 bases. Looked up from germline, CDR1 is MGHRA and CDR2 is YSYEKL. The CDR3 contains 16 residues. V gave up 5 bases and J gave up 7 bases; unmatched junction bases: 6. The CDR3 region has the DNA TGCGCCAGCAGCATTGCCGGGACTAGCGGGAGGAATGAGCAGTTCTTC. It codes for CASSIAGTSGRNEQFF.

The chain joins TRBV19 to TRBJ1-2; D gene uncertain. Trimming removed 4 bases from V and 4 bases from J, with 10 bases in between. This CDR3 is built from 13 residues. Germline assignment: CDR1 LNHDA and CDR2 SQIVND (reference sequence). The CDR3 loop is CASSREPAYGYTF. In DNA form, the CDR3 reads TGTGCCAGTAGTAGGGAGCCCGCCTATGGCTACACCTTC.

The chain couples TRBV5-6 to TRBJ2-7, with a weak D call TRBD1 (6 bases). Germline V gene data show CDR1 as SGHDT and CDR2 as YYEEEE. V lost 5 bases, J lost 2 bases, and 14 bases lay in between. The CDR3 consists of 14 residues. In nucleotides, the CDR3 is TGTGCCAGCAGTCCCCGGGACACTCCCTACGAGCAGTACTTC. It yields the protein CASSPRDTPYEQYF.

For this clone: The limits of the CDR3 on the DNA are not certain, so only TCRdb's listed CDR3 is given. CDR3 sequence reads: CASSFGNGLAGGRETQYF. The chain has TRBV5-1 and TRBJ2-5; the D call in the table, TRBD2, was not verified against the DNA. Germline V lookup: CDR1 SGHRS, CDR2 YFSETQ. Both ends counted, the CDR3 spans 18 residues.

The CDR3 DNA reads TGTGCCAGTAGTGGGGATAGACTAGCGAGTTCCTACAATGAGCAGTTCTTC. Translated, it gives CASSGDRLASSYNEQFF. The V gene is TRBV19, the J gene TRBJ2-1; 8 bases align to TRBD2. The CDR3 covers 17 residues. Trimming took 5 bases from V and 1 from J; bases not matched to a gene: 10. The germline V gene has CDR1 LNHDA and CDR2 SQIVND (reference sequence).

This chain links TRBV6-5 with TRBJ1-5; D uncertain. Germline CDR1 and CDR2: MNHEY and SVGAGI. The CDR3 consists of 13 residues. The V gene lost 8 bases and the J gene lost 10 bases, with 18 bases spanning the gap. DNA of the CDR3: TGTGCCAGCCTCGGGCCAGATTCGGGACCCCAGCATTTT. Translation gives CASLGPDSGPQHF.

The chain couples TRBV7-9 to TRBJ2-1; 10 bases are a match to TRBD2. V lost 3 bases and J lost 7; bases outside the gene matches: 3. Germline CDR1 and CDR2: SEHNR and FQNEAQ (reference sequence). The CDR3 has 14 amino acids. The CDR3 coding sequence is TGTGCCAGCAGCTTTGGGACTAGCGCTAATGAGCAGTTCTTC. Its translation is CASSFGTSANEQFF.

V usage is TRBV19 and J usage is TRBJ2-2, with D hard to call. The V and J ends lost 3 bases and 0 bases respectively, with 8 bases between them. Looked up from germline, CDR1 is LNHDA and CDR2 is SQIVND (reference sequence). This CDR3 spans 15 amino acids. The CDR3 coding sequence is TGTGCCAGTAGTATTGATGGCCCGAACACCGGGGAGCTGTTTTTT. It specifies CASSIDGPNTGELFF.

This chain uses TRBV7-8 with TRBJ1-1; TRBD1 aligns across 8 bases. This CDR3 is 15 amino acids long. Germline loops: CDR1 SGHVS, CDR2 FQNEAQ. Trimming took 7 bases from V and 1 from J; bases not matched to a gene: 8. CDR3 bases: TGTGCCAGCATAGGACAGGGCTTACGGAACACTGAAGCTTTCTTT. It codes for CASIGQGLRNTEAFF.

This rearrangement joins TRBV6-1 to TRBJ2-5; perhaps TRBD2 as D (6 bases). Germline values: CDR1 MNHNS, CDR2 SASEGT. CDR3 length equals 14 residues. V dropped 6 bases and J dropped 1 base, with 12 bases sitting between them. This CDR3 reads CASRDPGLQETQYF. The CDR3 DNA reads TGTGCCAGCAGGGATCCGGGACTCCAAGAGACCCAGTACTTC.

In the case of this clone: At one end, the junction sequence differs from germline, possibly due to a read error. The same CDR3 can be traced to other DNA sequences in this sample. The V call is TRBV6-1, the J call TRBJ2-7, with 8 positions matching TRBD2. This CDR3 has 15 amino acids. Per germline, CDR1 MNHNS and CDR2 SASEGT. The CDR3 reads CASSEESGSSYEQYF. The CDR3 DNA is TGTGCCAGCAGTGAGGAAAGCGGGAGCTCCTACGAGCAGTATTTC.